This T cell receptor beta chain came from a study of blood T cell repertoires in COVID-19 (dated by TCRdb to 2020 to 2021). Regarding the complete study: Samples covering the acute and convalescent phases of COVID-19 were provided by collaborators in the United States, Italy and Spain. The material from the prospective study consisted of cDNA or gDNA derived from T cells, B-cell-depleted T cells, or PBMCs. The dataset comprised deeply sampled blood TCRbeta repertoires from subjects exposed to, actively infected with, or recovered from COVID-19. The repertoires were made available in a free public database intended to serve as a resource for research on the immune response to SARS-CoV-2. The samples were drawn from two sources: the first 160 participants of the ongoing ImmuneRACE study, and 1,254 subjects contributed by 6 global collaborators. Sample metadata almost always included a de-identified subject ID, COVID-19 status, age in years and sex. HLA class I and class II types, where available, came from metadata supplied by the sample provider rather than from assay-based typing.

What the study reported, not specific to this receptor: How much clinical and demographic metadata was included differed by source and by participant, and the metadata was provided uncurated.

According to the germline V gene, CDR1 reads SGHRS and CDR2 reads YFSETQ. Taken from cysteine to phenylalanine, the CDR3 has 15 residues. Only the CDR3 region is kept as DNA, spanning 45 bases read in frame from base 1. Clipping removes 2 bases from V and 5 bases from J, with 7 as the unmatched junction base count. Whole blood was collected in K2EDTA tubes by collaborating institutions according to the institutions' own protocols. Collaborator samples were shipped for TCRbeta analysis as frozen whole blood, isolated PBMCs, or DNA extracted from either sample type. TCRbeta CDR3 regions were amplified from genomic DNA by means of the immunoSEQ Assay, a bias-controlled multiplex PCR. On the authors' methods: Nucleated cell counts per sample were estimated from amplification of reference gene primers within the assay. To quantify the absolute abundance of each unique TCRbeta CDR3 rearrangement, sequence reads were collapsed and filtered. For each sample, productive Simpson clonality was calculated as the square root of Simpson's diversity index across productive rearrangements. Here the immuneACCESS table is served through TCRdb, limited to in-frame sequences with V and J called. Missing clones are a known gap in these copies; in checked studies unresolved V genes cover under half, and the rest lacks a known reason. The V and J calls and clone size were taken over from that table, and D and trimming were inferred from the DNA. Present in this sample are about 140,000 clones, approximately 81% of which were seen just once. The ten largest clones capture more than 6.5% of the sample.

On this clone: It has no known antigen specificity. No much larger clonotype is one base removed from it; base qualities were not supplied.

The origin of this receptor is a human donor in a cohort sampled during active COVID-19. The specimen was peripheral blood. The rearranged chain carries TRBV5-1 and TRBJ2-5, and 9 bases in between align with TRBD1. The CDR3: CASSLFGQGRETQYF. Here is the DNA: TGCGCCAGCAGCTTATTCGGACAGGGGAGGGAGACCCAGTACTTC. Full variable domain (CDR3 extended with the reference TRBV5-1 and TRBJ2-5 proteins): KAGVTQTPRYLIKTRGQQVTLSCSPISGHRSVSWYQQTPGQGLQFLFEYFSETQRNKGNFPGRFSGRQFSNSRSEMNVSTLELGDSALYLCASSLFGQGRETQYFGPGTRLLVL.